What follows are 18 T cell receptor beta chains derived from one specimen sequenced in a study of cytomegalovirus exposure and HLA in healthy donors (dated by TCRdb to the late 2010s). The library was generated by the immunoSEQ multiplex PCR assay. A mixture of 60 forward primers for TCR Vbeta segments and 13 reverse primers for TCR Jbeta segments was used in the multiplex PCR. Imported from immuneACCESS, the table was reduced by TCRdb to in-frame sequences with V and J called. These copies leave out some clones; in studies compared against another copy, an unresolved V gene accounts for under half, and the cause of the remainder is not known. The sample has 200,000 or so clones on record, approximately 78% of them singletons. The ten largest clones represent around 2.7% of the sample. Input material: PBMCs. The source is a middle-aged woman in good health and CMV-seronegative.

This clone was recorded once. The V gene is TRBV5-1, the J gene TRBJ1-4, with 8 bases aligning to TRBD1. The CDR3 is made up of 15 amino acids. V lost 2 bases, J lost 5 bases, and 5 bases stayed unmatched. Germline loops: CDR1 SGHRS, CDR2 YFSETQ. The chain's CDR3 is CASSFGQGFNEKLFF. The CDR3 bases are TGCGCCAGCAGCTTCGGACAGGGCTTCAATGAAAAACTGTTTTTT.

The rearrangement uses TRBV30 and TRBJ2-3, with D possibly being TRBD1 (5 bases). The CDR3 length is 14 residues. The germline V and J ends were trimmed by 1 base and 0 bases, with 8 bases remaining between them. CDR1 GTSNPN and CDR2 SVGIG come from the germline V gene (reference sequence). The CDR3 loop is CAWSDTGSTDTQYF. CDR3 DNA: TGTGCCTGGAGTGATACAGGAAGCACAGATACGCAGTATTTT.

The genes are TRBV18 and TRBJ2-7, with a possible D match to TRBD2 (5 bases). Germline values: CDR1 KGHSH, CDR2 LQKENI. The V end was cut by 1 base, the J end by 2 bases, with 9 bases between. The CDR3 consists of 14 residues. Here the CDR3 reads CASSPRDGTYEQYF. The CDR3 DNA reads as TGTGCCAGCTCACCACGTGACGGGACCTACGAGCAGTACTTC.

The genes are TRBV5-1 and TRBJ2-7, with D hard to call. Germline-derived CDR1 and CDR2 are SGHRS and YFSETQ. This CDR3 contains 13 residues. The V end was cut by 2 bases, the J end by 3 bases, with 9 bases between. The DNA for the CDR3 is TGCGCCAGCAGCTTAACCAGTTTCTACGAGCAGTACTTC. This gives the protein CASSLTSFYEQYF. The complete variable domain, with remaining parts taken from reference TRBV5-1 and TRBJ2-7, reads KAGVTQTPRYLIKTRGQQVTLSCSPISGHRSVSWYQQTPGQGLQFLFEYFSETQRNKGNFPGRFSGRQFSNSRSEMNVSTLELGDSALYLCASSLTSFYEQYFGPGTRLTVT.

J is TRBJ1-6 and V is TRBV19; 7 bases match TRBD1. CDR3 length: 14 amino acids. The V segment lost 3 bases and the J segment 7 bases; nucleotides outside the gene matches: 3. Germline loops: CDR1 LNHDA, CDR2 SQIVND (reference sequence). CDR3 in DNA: TGTGCCAGTAGTATTCCGACAGGGAATTCACCCCTCCACTTT. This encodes CASSIPTGNSPLHF.

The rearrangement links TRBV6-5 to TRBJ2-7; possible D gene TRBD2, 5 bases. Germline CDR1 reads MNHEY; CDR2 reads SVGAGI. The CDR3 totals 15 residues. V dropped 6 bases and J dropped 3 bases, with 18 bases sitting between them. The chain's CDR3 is CASSNDPGGSYEQYF. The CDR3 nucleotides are TGTGCCAGCAGCAACGATCCTGGAGGCAGCTACGAGCAGTACTTC.

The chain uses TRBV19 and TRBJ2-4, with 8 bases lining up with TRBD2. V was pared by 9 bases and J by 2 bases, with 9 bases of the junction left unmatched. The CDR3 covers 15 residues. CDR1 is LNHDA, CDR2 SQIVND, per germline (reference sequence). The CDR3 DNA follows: TGTGCCAGCTCCTCTACTAGCGGTCCCAAAAACATTCAGTACTTC. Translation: CASSSTSGPKNIQYF.

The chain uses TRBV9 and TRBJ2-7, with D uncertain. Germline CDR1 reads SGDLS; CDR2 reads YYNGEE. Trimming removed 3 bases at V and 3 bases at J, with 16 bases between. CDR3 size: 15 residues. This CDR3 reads CASSGDVGRDYEQYF. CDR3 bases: TGTGCCAGCAGCGGCGACGTGGGCAGAGACTACGAGCAGTACTTC. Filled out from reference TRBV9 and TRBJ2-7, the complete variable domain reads DSGVTQTPKHLITATGQRVTLRCSPRSGDLSVYWYQQSLDQGLQFLIQYYNGEERAKGNILERFSAQQFPDLHSELNLSSLELGDSALYFCASSGDVGRDYEQYFGPGTRLTVT.

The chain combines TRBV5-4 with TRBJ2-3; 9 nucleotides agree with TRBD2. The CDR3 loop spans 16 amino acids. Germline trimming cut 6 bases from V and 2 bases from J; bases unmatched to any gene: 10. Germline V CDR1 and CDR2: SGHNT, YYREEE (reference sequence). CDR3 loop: CASTWGGRAPTDTQYF. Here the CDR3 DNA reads TGTGCCAGCACCTGGGGCGGGAGGGCCCCCACAGATACGCAGTATTTT. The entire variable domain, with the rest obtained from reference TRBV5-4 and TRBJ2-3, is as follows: ETGVTQSPTHLIKTRGQQVTLRCSSQSGHNTVSWYQQALGQGPQFIFQYYREEENGRGNFPPRFSGLQFPNYSSELNVNALELDDSALYLCASTWGGRAPTDTQYFGPGTRLTVL.

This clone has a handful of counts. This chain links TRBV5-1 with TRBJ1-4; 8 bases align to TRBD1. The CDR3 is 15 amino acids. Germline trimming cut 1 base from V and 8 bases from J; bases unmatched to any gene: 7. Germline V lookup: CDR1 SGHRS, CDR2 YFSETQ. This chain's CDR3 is CASSLTGQGREKLFF. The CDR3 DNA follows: TGCGCCAGCAGCTTGACCGGACAGGGTAGGGAAAAACTGTTTTTT.

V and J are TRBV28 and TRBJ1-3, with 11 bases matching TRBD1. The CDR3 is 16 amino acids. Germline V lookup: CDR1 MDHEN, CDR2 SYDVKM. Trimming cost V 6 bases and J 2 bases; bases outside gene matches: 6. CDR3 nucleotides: TGTGCCAGCAGCTCACCGGGACAGGGGGCTGGAAACACCATATATTTT. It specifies CASSSPGQGAGNTIYF.

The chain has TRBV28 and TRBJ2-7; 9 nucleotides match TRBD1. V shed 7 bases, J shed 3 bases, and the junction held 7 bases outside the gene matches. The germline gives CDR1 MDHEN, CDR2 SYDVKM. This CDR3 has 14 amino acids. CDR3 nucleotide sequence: TGTGCCAGCACGAGGGGACAGGGTATCTACGAGCAGTACTTC. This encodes CASTRGQGIYEQYF.

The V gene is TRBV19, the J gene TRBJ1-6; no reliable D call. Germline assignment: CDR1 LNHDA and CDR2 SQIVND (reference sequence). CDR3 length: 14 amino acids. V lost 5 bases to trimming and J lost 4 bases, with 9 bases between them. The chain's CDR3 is CASSLVTYNSPLHF. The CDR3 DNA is TGTGCCAGTAGTCTGGTTACTTATAATTCACCCCTCCACTTT.

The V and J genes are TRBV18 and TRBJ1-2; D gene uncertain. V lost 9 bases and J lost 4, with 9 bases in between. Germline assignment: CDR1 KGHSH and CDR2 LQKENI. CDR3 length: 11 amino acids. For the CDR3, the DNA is TGTGCCAGTAAACGGAGCTATGGCTACACCTTC. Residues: CASKRSYGYTF.

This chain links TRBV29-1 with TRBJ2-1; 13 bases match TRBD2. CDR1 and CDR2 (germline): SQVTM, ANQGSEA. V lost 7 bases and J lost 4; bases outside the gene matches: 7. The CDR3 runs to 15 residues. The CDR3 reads CSGSLGLAGYNEQFF. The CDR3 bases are TGCAGCGGGTCCTTGGGACTAGCGGGGTACAATGAGCAGTTCTTC.

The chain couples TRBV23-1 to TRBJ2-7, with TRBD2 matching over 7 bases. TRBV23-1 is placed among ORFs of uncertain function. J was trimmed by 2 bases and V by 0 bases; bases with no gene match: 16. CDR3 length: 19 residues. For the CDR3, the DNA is TGCGCCAGCAGTCAATCTTCCGGCAGGGAAGGGGAGGGACCCTACGAGCAGTACTTC. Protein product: CASSQSSGREGEGPYEQYF.

CDR3 coding DNA: TGCGCCAGCAGCCAAGATCCATTGGGGGGGGCGGCGATCGAGCAGTACTTC. Protein sequence: CASSQDPLGGAAIEQYF. J is TRBJ2-7 and V is TRBV4-1; possible D gene TRBD2, 7 bases. The V end was cut by 0 bases, the J end by 6 bases, with 21 bases between. Germline CDR1 is MGHRA and CDR2 is YSYEKL. There are 17 residues in the CDR3.

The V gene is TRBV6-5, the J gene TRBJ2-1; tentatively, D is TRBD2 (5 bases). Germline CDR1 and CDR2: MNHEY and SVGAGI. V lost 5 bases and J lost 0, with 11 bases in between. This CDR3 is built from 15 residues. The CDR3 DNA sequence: TGTGCCAGCAGTACCCGAACTAGCTCCTACAATGAGCAGTTCTTC. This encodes CASSTRTSSYNEQFF.